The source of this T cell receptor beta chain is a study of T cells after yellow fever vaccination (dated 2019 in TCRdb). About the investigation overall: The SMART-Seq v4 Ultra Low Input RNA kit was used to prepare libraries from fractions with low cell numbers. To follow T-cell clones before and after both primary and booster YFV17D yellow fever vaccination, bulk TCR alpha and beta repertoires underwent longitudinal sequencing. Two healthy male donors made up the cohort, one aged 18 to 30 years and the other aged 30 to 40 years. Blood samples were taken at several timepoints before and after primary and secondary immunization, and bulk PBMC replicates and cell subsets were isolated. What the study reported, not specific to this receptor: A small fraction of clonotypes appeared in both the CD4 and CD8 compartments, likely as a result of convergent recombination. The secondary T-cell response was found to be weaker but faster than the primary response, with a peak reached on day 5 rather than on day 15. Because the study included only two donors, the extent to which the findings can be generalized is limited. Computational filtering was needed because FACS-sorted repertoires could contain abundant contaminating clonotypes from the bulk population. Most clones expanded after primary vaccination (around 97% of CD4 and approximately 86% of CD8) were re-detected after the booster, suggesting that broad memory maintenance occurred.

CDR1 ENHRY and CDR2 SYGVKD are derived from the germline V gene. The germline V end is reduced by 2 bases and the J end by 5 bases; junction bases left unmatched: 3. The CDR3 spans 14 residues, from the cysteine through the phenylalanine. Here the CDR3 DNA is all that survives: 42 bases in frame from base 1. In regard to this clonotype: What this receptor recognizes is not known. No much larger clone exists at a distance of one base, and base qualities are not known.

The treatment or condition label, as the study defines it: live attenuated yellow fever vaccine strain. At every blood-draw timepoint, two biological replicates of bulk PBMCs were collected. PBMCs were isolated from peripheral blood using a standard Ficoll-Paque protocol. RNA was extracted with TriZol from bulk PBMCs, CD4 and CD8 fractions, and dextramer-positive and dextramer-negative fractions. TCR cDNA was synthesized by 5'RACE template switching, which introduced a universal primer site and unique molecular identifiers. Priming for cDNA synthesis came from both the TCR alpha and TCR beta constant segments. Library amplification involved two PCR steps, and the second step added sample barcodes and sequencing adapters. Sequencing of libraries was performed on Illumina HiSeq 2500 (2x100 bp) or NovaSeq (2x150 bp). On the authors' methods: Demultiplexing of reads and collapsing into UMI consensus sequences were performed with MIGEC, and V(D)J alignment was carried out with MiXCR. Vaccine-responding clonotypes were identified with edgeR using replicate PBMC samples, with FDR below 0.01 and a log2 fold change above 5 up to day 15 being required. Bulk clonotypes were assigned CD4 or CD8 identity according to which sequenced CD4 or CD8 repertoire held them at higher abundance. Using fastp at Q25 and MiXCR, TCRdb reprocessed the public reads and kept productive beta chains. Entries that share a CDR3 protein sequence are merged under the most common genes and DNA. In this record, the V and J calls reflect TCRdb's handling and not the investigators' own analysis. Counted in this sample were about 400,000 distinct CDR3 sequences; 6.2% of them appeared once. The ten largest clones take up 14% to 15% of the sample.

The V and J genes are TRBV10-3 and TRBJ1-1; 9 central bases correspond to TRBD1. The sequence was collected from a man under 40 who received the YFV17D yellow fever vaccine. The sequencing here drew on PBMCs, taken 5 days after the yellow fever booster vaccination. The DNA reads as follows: TGTGCCATCAGTGAGGGGACAGGGTTAACTGAAGCTTTCTTT. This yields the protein CAISEGTGLTEAFF.